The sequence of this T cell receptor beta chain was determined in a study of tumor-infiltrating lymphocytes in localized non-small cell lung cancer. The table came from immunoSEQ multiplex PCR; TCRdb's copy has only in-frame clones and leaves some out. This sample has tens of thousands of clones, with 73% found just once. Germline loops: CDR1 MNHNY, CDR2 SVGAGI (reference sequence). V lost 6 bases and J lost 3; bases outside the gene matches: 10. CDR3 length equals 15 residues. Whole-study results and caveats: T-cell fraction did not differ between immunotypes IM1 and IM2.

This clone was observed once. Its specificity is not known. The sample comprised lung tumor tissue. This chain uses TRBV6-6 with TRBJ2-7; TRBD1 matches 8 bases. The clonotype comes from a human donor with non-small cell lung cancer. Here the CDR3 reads CASSPERTGGYEQYF. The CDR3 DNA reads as TGTGCCAGCAGCCCAGAACGTACAGGGGGCTACGAGCAGTACTTC.